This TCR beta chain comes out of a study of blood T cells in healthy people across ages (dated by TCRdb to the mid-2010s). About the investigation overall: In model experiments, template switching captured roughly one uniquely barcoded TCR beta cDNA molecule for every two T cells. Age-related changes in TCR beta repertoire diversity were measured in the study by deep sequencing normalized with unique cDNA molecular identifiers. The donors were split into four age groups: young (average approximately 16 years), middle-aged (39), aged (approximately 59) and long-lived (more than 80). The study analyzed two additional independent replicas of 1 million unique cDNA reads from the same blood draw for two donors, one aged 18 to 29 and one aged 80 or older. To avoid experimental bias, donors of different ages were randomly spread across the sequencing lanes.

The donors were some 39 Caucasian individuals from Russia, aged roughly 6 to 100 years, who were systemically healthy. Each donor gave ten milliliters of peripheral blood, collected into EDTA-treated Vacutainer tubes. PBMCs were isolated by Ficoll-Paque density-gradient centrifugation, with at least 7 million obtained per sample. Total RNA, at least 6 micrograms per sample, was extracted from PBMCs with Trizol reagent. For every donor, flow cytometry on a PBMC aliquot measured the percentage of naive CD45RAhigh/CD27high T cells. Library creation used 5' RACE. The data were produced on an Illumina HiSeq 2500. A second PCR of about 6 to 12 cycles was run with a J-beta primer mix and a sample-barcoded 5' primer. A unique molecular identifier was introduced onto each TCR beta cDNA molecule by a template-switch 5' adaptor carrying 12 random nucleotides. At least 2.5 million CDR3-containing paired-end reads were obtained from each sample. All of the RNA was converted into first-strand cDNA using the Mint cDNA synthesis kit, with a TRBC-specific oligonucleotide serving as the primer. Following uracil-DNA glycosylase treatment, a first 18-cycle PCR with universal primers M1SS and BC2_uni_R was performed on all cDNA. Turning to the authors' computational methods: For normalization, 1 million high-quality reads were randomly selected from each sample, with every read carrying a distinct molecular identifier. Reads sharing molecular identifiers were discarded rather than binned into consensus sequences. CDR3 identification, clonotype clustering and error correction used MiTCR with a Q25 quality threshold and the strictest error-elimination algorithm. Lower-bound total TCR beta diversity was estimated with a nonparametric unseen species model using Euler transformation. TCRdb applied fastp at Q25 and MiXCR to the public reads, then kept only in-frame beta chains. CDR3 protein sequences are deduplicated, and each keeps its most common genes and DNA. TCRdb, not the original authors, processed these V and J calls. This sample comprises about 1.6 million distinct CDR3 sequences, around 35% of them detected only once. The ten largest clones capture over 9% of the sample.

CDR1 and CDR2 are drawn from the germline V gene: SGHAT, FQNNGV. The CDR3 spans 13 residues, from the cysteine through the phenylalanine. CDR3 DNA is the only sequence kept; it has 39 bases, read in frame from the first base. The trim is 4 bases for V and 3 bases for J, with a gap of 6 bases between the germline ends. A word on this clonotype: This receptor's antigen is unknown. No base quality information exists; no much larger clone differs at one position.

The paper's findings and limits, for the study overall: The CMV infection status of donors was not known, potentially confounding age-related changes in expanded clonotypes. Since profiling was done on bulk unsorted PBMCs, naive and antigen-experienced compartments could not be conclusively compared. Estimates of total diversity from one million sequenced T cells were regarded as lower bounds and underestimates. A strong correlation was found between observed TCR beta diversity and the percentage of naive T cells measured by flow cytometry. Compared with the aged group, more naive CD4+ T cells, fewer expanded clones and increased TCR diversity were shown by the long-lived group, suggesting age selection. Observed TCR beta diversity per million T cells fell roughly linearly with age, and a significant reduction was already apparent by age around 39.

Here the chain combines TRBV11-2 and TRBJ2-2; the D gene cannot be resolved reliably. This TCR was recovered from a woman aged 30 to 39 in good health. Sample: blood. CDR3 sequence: CASSSDYTGELFF. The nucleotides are TGTGCCAGCAGCTCAGATTACACCGGGGAGCTGTTTTTT.